This TCR beta chain was profiled in a study of siplizumab effects on memory and regulatory T cells (dated by TCRdb to the late 2010s). Notes on the research overall: The study looked at the effect of siplizumab, an anti-CD2 antibody, on alloreactive T-cell subsets in allogeneic mixed lymphocyte reactions made from human PBMCs. Study-wide conclusions, independent of this receptor: Sequences below about 10^-5 frequency were poorly captured, so only a minor fraction of alloreactive clones could be mapped to unstimulated subsets. No functional confirmation was obtained for the suppressive function of proliferating Tregs from siplizumab cultures. The cumulative frequency of alloreactive sequences traceable to unstimulated CD4+ memory T cells was significantly reduced by siplizumab. Among mappable alloreactive CD4+ clones, the Treg-derived fraction averaged approximately 66% with siplizumab versus 25% to 30% in control reactions. For roughly 75-96% of proliferating CD4+ or CD8+ clones, no naive or memory phenotype could be assigned. Greater diversity appeared to be present in unstimulated naive T cells than in memory T cells, and a substantial contribution to the alloresponse seemed to be made by naive cells.

The junction carries 7 bases between V and J, which are trimmed by 3 bases and 5 bases respectively. CDR1 and CDR2 (SGHAT, FQNNGV) derive from the germline V gene. The CDR3 runs 12 residues from the cysteine to the phenylalanine. The retained sequence is limited to the CDR3, 36 bases, with the frame set at the first base. TCRbeta CDR3 sequencing was performed on sorted unstimulated T cells and on proliferating T cells recovered from mixed lymphocyte reactions. Fresh whole blood from around 10 HLA-typed healthy donors was used as the source from which PBMCs were isolated. On this clone itself: It has no known antigen specificity. Base qualities are not recorded, but no much larger clone differs from it by a single base.

Library preparation was by the immunoSEQ multiplex PCR assay. Approximately 10^5 TCR templates per sample were assayed by the deep sequencing platform. Genomic DNA extracted from sorted T cells was the material used for TCRbeta CDR3 sequencing. In the authors' own workflow: The R programming language was used for the clonal analysis of the TCRbeta CDR3 data. Comparing unstimulated samples against CFSE-low samples taken after the reaction was how alloreactive CD4+ and CD8+ clones were defined. Regulatory or non-regulatory origin of alloreactive CD4+ clones was assigned by matching sequences to the sorted unstimulated Treg and non-Treg repertoires. TCRdb re-hosts the immuneACCESS table, in-frame sequences only. Its copies lack some clones; in the studies checked, an unresolved V gene accounts for under half of them, and the cause for the rest is not known. Clone size and the V and J calls come from that table; the DNA yielded D and trimming. This sample has more than 70,000 clones in its table, and approximately 95% of those were observed once. Of the sample, 15% to 20% falls within the top ten clones.

The sequence is built from TRBV11-2 and TRBJ1-1; the D gene is not confidently resolved. Sequencing was carried out using CD8+ T cells sorted from blood. The TCR originated in a human donor in good health. The DNA sequence is as follows: TGTGCCAGCAGCTTGATTACGACTGAAGCTTTCTTT. This is translated as CASSLITTEAFF.